This is a list of T cell receptor beta chains from one sample in a study of blood T cell repertoires in COVID-19. Profiling relied on immunoSEQ multiplex PCR, and the TCRdb table lists in-frame clones only, not all of them. This table holds around 160,000 clones, about nine tenths found once. Sequencing used peripheral blood. These receptors were taken from a human donor in a cohort sampled during active COVID-19. Both conserved end residues are part of each CDR3. Each record gives: clone size, D gene, V gene, J gene, CDR3 DNA, CDR3 protein. D genes are given only for firm matches. The size field is filled for only some rows; it gives once, few, many or a size class.

-	TRBD2	TRBV5-6	TRBJ2-7	TGTGCCAGCAGAACCCCGGGGGGAGAGCAGTACTTC	CASRTPGGEQYF
-	TRBD1	TRBV5-1	TRBJ1-6	TGCGCCAGCAGCTTGGATGGGACAGATTTTTCACCCCTCCACTTT	CASSLDGTDFSPLHF
few	-	TRBV30	TRBJ2-7	TGTGCCTGGACCATCACAGGGAGCTCCTACGAGCAGTACTTC	CAWTITGSSYEQYF
-	TRBD2	TRBV6-1	TRBJ2-3	TGTGCCAGCAGTGAATTAGCGGGGAGCACAGATACGCAGTATTTT	CASSELAGSTDTQYF
-	TRBD1	TRBV7-2	TRBJ2-3	TGTGCCAGCAGTCAACAGGGGGGTGGAGGCACAGATACGCAGTATTTT	CASSQQGGGGTDTQYF
-	-	TRBV3-1/TRBV3-2	TRBJ2-5	TGTGCCAGCAGCCCTTGGGGCCAGACCCAGTACTTC	CASSPWGQTQYF
-	-	TRBV28	TRBJ2-5	TGTGCCAGCAGTTTATGGGAAAGACAGGACCAAGAGACCCAGTACTTC	CASSLWERQDQETQYF
-	TRBD1	TRBV28	TRBJ1-3	TGTGCCAGCAGTTTACGGACAGGTGGAAACACCATATATTTT	CASSLRTGGNTIYF
-	-	TRBV6-2/TRBV6-3	TRBJ2-7	TGTGCCAGCAGTTACGTGTCAGGCTATCTTTACGAGCAGTACTTC	CASSYVSGYLYEQYF
-	TRBD1	TRBV27	TRBJ2-1	TGTGCCAGCAGCCGAACTCGCGGACAGGGCGGCAGAACTGAGCAGTTCTTC	CASSRTRGQGGRTEQFF
-	-	TRBV6-5	TRBJ1-5	TGTGCCAGCAGTTACTCTAGGCAGGACAATCAGCCCCAGCATTTT	CASSYSRQDNQPQHF
-	TRBD1	TRBV18	TRBJ2-5	TGTGCCAGCTCACCACAGACAGGGGCCCAAGAGACCCAGTACTTC	CASSPQTGAQETQYF
-	TRBD1	TRBV4-2	TRBJ1-2	TGTGCCAGCAGCCAAGCAACAGGGGTCGGGAACTATGGCTACACCTTC	CASSQATGVGNYGYTF
-	TRBD2	TRBV5-1	TRBJ2-3	TGCGCCAGCAGCAAACGGGGGGGTTTAAAAGATACGCAGTATTTT	CASSKRGGLKDTQYF
-	-	TRBV13	TRBJ2-5	TGTGCCAGCAGCGAGCGGCGGGCCCTCCGACAAGAGACCCAGTACTTC	CASSERRALRQETQYF
-	TRBD1	TRBV18	TRBJ2-7	TGTGCCAGCTCACCAGGACAGGGCTCCTACGAGCAGTACTTC	CASSPGQGSYEQYF
-	TRBD1	TRBV5-4	TRBJ1-6	TGTGCCAGCAGCCCCATACCCGAGACAGGGGGCCTGGATTCACCCCTCCACTTT	CASSPIPETGGLDSPLHF
-	TRBD1	TRBV7-2	TRBJ1-4	TGTGCCAGCAGCTTAGCGGGACAGGCAACTAATGAAAAACTGTTTTTT	CASSLAGQATNEKLFF
-	-	TRBV4-1	TRBJ2-7	TGCGCCAGCAGCCAATTAGAGGCAGTTAAGTCCTACGAGCAGTACTTC	CASSQLEAVKSYEQYF
few	TRBD2	TRBV5-8	TRBJ2-1	TGTGCCAGCAGCTGGCTAGCGGGGCCCAATGAGCAGTTCTTC	CASSWLAGPNEQFF
-	TRBD1	TRBV3-1/TRBV3-2	TRBJ1-3	TGTGCCAGCAGCCAAGATCTTGGGCAGGGGGGAGGAAACACCATATATTTT	CASSQDLGQGGGNTIYF
once	-	TRBV29-1	TRBJ1-5	TGCAGCGTTGGGAGCGGGGGGTCGAATCAGCCCCAGCATTTT	CSVGSGGSNQPQHF
-	-	TRBV5-4	TRBJ2-7	TGTGCCAGCAGCTCGGGAGGGGGCTCCGGGTACGAGCAGTACTTC	CASSSGGGSGYEQYF
-	TRBD1	TRBV7-2	TRBJ2-3	TGTGCCAGCAGCCAAACAGGGGAGTCGGCAGATACGCAGTATTTT	CASSQTGESADTQYF
-	TRBD1	TRBV9	TRBJ1-3	TGTGCCAGCAGCTCAAGACAGGGCGAAAGCTCTGGAAACACCATATATTTT	CASSSRQGESSGNTIYF